The present TCR beta chain was sequenced within a study of T cell changes during pregnancy in multiple sclerosis. Profiled with immunoSEQ multiplex PCR; TCRdb holds only in-frame clones, not every one. The table shows approximately 69,000 clones, with about 94% occurring only once. This TCR was recovered from a female donor with multiple sclerosis, enrolled in a pregnancy study. This sample comprised peripheral blood, obtained in the third trimester of pregnancy.

CDR3 sequence: CASSYGGTGGEKLFF. DNA for the CDR3: TGTGCCAGCAGTTACGGTGGGACAGGAGGTGAAAAACTGTTTTTT. This chain uses TRBV6-5 with TRBJ1-4, with 8 bases fitting TRBD1. CDR3 length equals 15 residues. V lost 2 bases, J lost 7 bases, and 6 bases stayed unmatched. CDR1 is MNHEY and CDR2 is SVGAGI in the germline V gene.